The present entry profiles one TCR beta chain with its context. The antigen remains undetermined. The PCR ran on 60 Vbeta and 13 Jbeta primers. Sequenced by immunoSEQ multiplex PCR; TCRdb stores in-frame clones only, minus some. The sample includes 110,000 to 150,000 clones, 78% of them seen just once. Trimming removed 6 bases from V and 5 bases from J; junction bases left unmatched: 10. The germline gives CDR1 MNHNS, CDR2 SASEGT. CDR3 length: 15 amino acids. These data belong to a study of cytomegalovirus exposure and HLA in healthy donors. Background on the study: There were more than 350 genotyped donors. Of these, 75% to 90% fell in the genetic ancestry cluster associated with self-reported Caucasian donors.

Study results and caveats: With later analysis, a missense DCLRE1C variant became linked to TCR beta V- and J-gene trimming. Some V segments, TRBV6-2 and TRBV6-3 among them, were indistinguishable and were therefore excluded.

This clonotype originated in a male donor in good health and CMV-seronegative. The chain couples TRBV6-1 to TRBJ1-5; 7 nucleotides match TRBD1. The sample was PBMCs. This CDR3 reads CASRGPGQQYQPQHF. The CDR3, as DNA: TGTGCCAGCAGAGGACCGGGACAGCAGTATCAGCCCCAGCATTTT.